This T cell receptor beta chain was sequenced in a study of spatial heterogeneity in lung cancer. The overall study: Among detected sequences, beta-chain ones consistently exceeded alpha-chain ones in number.

Comments on this clonotype: Since the library was made to target alpha chains, this beta chain is a stray read and its abundance is not meaningful.

The CDR3 extends over 13 amino acids. With 0 bases removed from V and 4 bases from J, the gap between germline ends came to 5 bases. Germline assignment: CDR1 SEHNR and CDR2 FQNEAQ (reference sequence). Time point defined: sample taken at primary tumor resection. A total of fewer than 80 untreated early-stage non-small cell lung cancer patients served as donors. No cell sorting; template was whole RNA from tumor, lung tissue or PBMC. Single TCR cDNA molecules each had their own unique molecular identifier. Each CDR3 protein is one row after TCRdb ran MiXCR on the 5' RACE reads. The sample has hundreds of distinct CDR3 sequences; 38% are singletons.

The chain uses TRBV7-9 and TRBJ2-3; weak D call: TRBD2 (5 bases). This sample comprised normal lung tissue next to the tumor, obtained at surgery. The receptor's source is a male donor with early-stage non-small cell lung cancer. As DNA, the CDR3 is TGTGCCAGCAGCTTAGCCGGGGCAGATACGCAGTATTTT. Protein sequence: CASSLAGADTQYF. Drawing the rest from reference TRBV7-9 and TRBJ2-3, the complete variable domain is DTGVSQNPRHKITKRGQNVTFRCDPISEHNRLYWYRQTLGQGPEFLTYFQNEAQLEKSRLLSDRFSAERPKGSFSTLEIQRTEQGDSAMYLCASSLAGADTQYFGPGTRLTVL.